This is a list of T cell receptor beta chains from one sample in a study of blood T cell repertoires in COVID-19. The method was immunoSEQ multiplex PCR; TCRdb's version includes in-frame clones alone and lacks a portion of them. The sample has roughly 700,000 clones, 70% to 90% seen once. The material sequenced was peripheral blood. The receptors derive from a woman between 18 and 29 years old with acute or convalescent COVID-19. Each CDR3 is given with its conserved first and last residue. D genes are given only for firm matches. The size of a clone is reported for some rows only, either as once, few or many, or as a class for expanded clones.

j_call clone_size d_call v_call cdr3_length cdr3_nt cdr3_aa
TRBJ2-5 . TRBD2 TRBV5-1 16 TGCGCCAGCAGCTTTCGTGGGGGGGTGAACGAAGAGACCCAGTACTTC CASSFRGGVNEETQYF
TRBJ1-1 . . TRBV5-4 13 TGTGCCAGCTACTCGGACAGGAACACTGAAGCTTTCTTT CASYSDRNTEAFF
TRBJ1-2 . . TRBV29-1 15 TGCAGCGTTGAGTTCCGACAGGTCGCTAACTATGGCTACACCTTC CSVEFRQVANYGYTF
TRBJ2-7 . TRBD1 TRBV28 15 TGTGCCAGCAGTTTACCCCGGGGACAGTCCTACGAGCAGTACTTC CASSLPRGQSYEQYF
TRBJ1-2 once . TRBV15 15 TGTGCCACCAGCAGAGCCGCGGGGACCTACTATGGCTACACCTTC CATSRAAGTYYGYTF
TRBJ1-1 . . TRBV10-3 15 TGTGCCATCAGTCCTAGAGACAGTTTGAACACTGAAGCTTTCTTT CAISPRDSLNTEAFF
TRBJ2-7 once . TRBV19 16 TGTGCCAGTAGTACGTACCACCGGGACACCCCCTACGAGCAGTACTTC CASSTYHRDTPYEQYF
TRBJ1-2 . TRBD1 TRBV19 18 TGTGCCTCGTTCCCCCTGGCGTTATACCGGGACAGGGGTTATGGCTACACCTTC CASFPLALYRDRGYGYTF
TRBJ2-7 . . TRBV7-9 17 TGTGCCAGCAGCTTCGGCGTCGTAATCGGTCGGGTTGGCGAGCAGTACTTC CASSFGVVIGRVGEQYF
TRBJ1-5 . TRBD1 TRBV19 16 TGTGCCAGTAATCCGCGGGACAGGGAGACCGGTCAGCCCCAGCATTTT CASNPRDRETGQPQHF
TRBJ1-1 . . TRBV11-3 13 TGTGCCAGCAGTCTCGAGCGGAACACTGAAGCTTTCTTT CASSLERNTEAFF
TRBJ1-1 . . TRBV19 14 TGTGCCAGTAGATCTCAGGGATCGAACACTGAAGCTTTCTTT CASRSQGSNTEAFF
TRBJ2-2 . . TRBV24-1 16 TGTGCCACCAGTGGGCCCGACAGGCCGAACACCGGGGAGCTGTTTTTT CATSGPDRPNTGELFF
TRBJ2-7 . . TRBV30 14 TGTGCCTGGAGTGGGGGAGGACTTACCTACGAGCAGTACTTC CAWSGGGLTYEQYF
TRBJ1-2 . TRBD1 TRBV2 16 TGTGCCAGCAGTGACGGGACAGGGGGGTCCTACTATGGCTACACCTTC CASSDGTGGSYYGYTF
TRBJ1-1 . . TRBV6-5 12 TGTGCCACTGTAATCCGGAACACTGAAGCTTTCTTT CATVIRNTEAFF
TRBJ1-2 . . TRBV19 15 TGTGCCAGTAGTATAACGGGCGACAGTCCCTATGGCTACACCTTC CASSITGDSPYGYTF
TRBJ2-5 . . TRBV21-1 15 TGTGCCAGCAGCAAAGGACGACAGGCTAAAGAGACCCAGTACTTC CASSKGRQAKETQYF
TRBJ2-6 few TRBD1 TRBV4-3 16 TGCGCCAGCAGCCAAGACCAGGGGGCTGGGGCCAACGTCCTGACTTTC CASSQDQGAGANVLTF
TRBJ1-6 . . TRBV3-1/TRBV3-2 15 TGTGCCAGCAGCCAATCAGGGGACTATAATTCACCCCTCCACTTT CASSQSGDYNSPLHF
TRBJ1-1 . . TRBV5-1 15 TGCGCCAGCAGCTTGGCCTACAGTTCTAACACTGAAGCTTTCTTT CASSLAYSSNTEAFF
TRBJ1-1 . . TRBV6-5 15 TGTGCCAGCAGTAACAGGGCCCCCTTGAACACTGAAGCTTTCTTT CASSNRAPLNTEAFF
TRBJ2-3 . TRBD2 TRBV28 15 TGTGCCAGCACCCTAGACCCTAGCGGGAGAGATACGCAGTATTTT CASTLDPSGRDTQYF
TRBJ1-4 . TRBD1 TRBV13 14 TGTGCCAGCAGCCGACGACAGGGGGCTGAAAAACTGTTTTTT CASSRRQGAEKLFF
TRBJ2-5 . . TRBV9 13 TGTGCCAGCAGCGGAGGACATGGGGAGACCCAGTACTTC CASSGGHGETQYF
TRBJ1-4 . TRBD1 TRBV27 14 TGTGCCAGCTCCGATCGGGACAGTAATGAAAAACTGTTTTTT CASSDRDSNEKLFF
TRBJ1-1 . . TRBV30 15 TGTGCCTGGAGGGCCGGGAGACAGTCAACCACTGAAGCTTTCTTT CAWRAGRQSTTEAFF
TRBJ2-3 . . TRBV7-8 13 TGTGCCAGCACCCCAGTGAGGGCTGGGTCGCAGTATTTT CASTPVRAGSQYF
TRBJ2-3 . . TRBV12-3/TRBV12-4 11 TGTGCCAGCAGTCTTGTAGATACGCAGTATTTT CASSLVDTQYF
TRBJ2-7 . TRBD1 TRBV18 15 TGTGCCAGCTCACTAGCGACAGGGGGCGCCTACGAGCAGTACTTC CASSLATGGAYEQYF
TRBJ2-7 . . TRBV2 17 TGTGCCAGCAGGGAGACTTACCTCAGGGTGTTGACCTACGAGCAGTACTTC CASRETYLRVLTYEQYF
TRBJ2-7 . . TRBV21-1 17 TGTGCCAGCAGCAAAAAGGGGAACAGGTGTACCACCTACGAGCAGTACTTC CASSKKGNRCTTYEQYF
TRBJ2-3 . . TRBV5-1 12 TGCGCCAGCAGTGAGGGGGCAGATACGCAGTATTTT CASSEGADTQYF
TRBJ1-5 . . TRBV3-1/TRBV3-2 14 TGTGCCAGCAGCCACAGACAGTCCAATCAGCCCCAGCATTTT CASSHRQSNQPQHF
TRBJ2-7 few TRBD1 TRBV6-6 14 TGTGCCAGCAGTTACGGGACAGGGGGCTACGAGCAGTACTTC CASSYGTGGYEQYF
TRBJ2-1 . . TRBV11-3 14 TGTGCCAGCAGCGCTGACAGGATCAACAATGAGCAGTTCTTC CASSADRINNEQFF
TRBJ1-6 . . TRBV30 14 TGTGCCTGGAGTCAAGGGGTCTATAATTCACCCCTCCACTTT CAWSQGVYNSPLHF
TRBJ1-2 . . TRBV21-1 16 TGTGCCAGCACCTCACCCCCGGGACAGGGCCTATATGGCTACACCTTC CASTSPPGQGLYGYTF
TRBJ1-2 . . TRBV4-3 17 TGCGCCAGCAGCCAAGATCCCCAGACGAGGAGTAACTATGGCTACACCTTC CASSQDPQTRSNYGYTF
TRBJ1-1 . TRBD1 TRBV4-2 15 TGTGCCAGCAGCCAACCTCTGACAGGGGGCACTGAAGCTTTCTTT CASSQPLTGGTEAFF
TRBJ1-4 . TRBD1 TRBV4-3 14 TGCGCCAGCAGCCAAGAAGGGGGACAGATAAAACTGTTTTTT CASSQEGGQIKLFF
TRBJ2-1 . TRBD2 TRBV6-4 15 TGTGCCAGCAGTGACGGACTAGCGGGGGGGAATGAGCAGTTCTTC CASSDGLAGGNEQFF
TRBJ1-1 . . TRBV7-9 15 TGTGCCAGCAGCACTCAGGATCCCGGGGGGACTGAAGCTTTCTTT CASSTQDPGGTEAFF
TRBJ2-1 . . TRBV5-1 15 TGCGCCAGCAGTTTTCCCGCCAGCTCCTACAATGAGCAGTTCTTC CASSFPASSYNEQFF
TRBJ2-1 . . TRBV19 15 TGTGCCAGTAGTCCTCAGGGTAGGGCCTACAATGAGCAGTTCTTC CASSPQGRAYNEQFF
TRBJ2-1 . . TRBV1 13 TGCACCAGCAGCCAAGACACTAGAAGTGAGCAGTTCTTC CTSSQDTRSEQFF
TRBJ2-3 . TRBD1 TRBV4-1 15 TGCGCCAGCAGCCACGTGTCGCAGGGGGCAGATACGCAGTATTTT CASSHVSQGADTQYF
TRBJ1-1 . . TRBV3-1/TRBV3-2 18 TGTGCCAGCAGCCAAATAACAAGACCGACAGTGGGGAACACTGAAGCTTTCTTT CASSQITRPTVGNTEAFF
TRBJ2-3 . . TRBV7-2 17 TGTGCCAGCAGCTTAATCTCCCAGCGCGCTAAGACGGGTACGCAGTATTTT CASSLISQRAKTGTQYF
TRBJ2-7 . TRBD2 TRBV11-2 16 TGTGCCAGCAGCCCGCGTCGGGGGGGTTTAATGTACGAGCAGTACTTC CASSPRRGGLMYEQYF
TRBJ2-7 once TRBD1 TRBV6-5 15 TGTGCCAGCAGTAAGACCGGGACAGTGACCTACGAGCAGTACTTC CASSKTGTVTYEQYF
TRBJ1-2 few . TRBV6-6 12 TGTGCCAGCAGGACTACCACGTGGGGCTACACCTTC CASRTTTWGYTF
TRBJ1-1 few . TRBV18 13 TGTGCCAGCTCACTTACAGCGAACACTGAAGCTTTCTTT CASSLTANTEAFF
TRBJ1-2 . TRBD1 TRBV3-1/TRBV3-2 17 TGTGCCAGCAGCCGCCTTGGTGGGACAGGGGGGAACTATGGCTACACCTTC CASSRLGGTGGNYGYTF
TRBJ1-2 few TRBD1 TRBV6-5 14 TGTGCCAGCAGCGATAGGACAGGGGCCTATGGCTACACCTTC CASSDRTGAYGYTF
TRBJ2-7 . . TRBV12-3/TRBV12-4 12 TGTGCCAGCAGCCCCCGGGGTATCGAGCAGTACTTC CASSPRGIEQYF
TRBJ1-3 . . TRBV19 15 TGTGCCAGTAGTATCACAGGGTTTTCCGGAAACACCATATATTTT CASSITGFSGNTIYF
TRBJ2-3 . TRBD2 TRBV12-3/TRBV12-4 12 TGTGCCAGCAGCCCCGGGGGGGATACGCAGTATTTT CASSPGGDTQYF
TRBJ1-1 . TRBD1 TRBV5-1 16 TGCGCCAGCAGCGAACGGACAGGGGGCGAGGGCACTGAAGCTTTCTTT CASSERTGGEGTEAFF